This is a list of T cell receptor beta chains from one sample in a study of human T cells and chemical hapten exposure. A single record per CDR3 protein comes from TCRdb applying MiXCR to the RACE reads. The table lists under 300,000 distinct CDR3 sequences, 7% to 10% of them singletons. The sequencing used whole blood, collected in connection with sensitization to the hapten diphenylcyclopropenone (DPC). These receptors all stem from a woman aged 40 to 50 with alopecia areata. Some clones in this sample may be carry-over from other donors' samples. CDR3s include the opening cysteine and the closing phenylalanine or tryptophan. A D gene is named only where the DNA matches it firmly. Expanded clones are given a class, and other clones once, few, many or no size at all.

J gene: TRBJ1-2
V gene: TRBV5-1
D gene: -
clone size: -
CDR3 length: 13
CDR3 protein: CASSSTGPYGYTF
CDR3 DNA: TGCGCCAGCAGCAGTACAGGGCCTTATGGCTACACCTTC

J gene: TRBJ2-1
V gene: TRBV27
D gene: -
clone size: many
CDR3 length: 13
CDR3 protein: CASSLSNVNEQFF
CDR3 DNA: TGTGCCAGCAGTTTATCGAACGTCAATGAGCAGTTCTTC

J gene: TRBJ2-1
V gene: TRBV20-1
D gene: TRBD2
clone size: many
CDR3 length: 15
CDR3 protein: CSAVNSGRGDNEQFF
CDR3 DNA: TGCAGTGCCGTGAACAGCGGGAGGGGGGACAATGAGCAGTTCTTC

J gene: TRBJ2-7
V gene: TRBV6-6
D gene: -
clone size: -
CDR3 length: 12
CDR3 protein: CASSSHRYEQYF
CDR3 DNA: TGTGCCAGCAGTTCCCACCGCTACGAGCAGTACTTC

J gene: TRBJ1-4
V gene: TRBV28
D gene: TRBD1
clone size: -
CDR3 length: 14
CDR3 protein: CASSSGGGSEKLFF
CDR3 DNA: TGTGCCAGCAGCTCAGGGGGCGGGAGTGAAAAACTGTTTTTT

J gene: TRBJ2-7
V gene: TRBV28
D gene: TRBD2
clone size: many
CDR3 length: 13
CDR3 protein: CASGGRAPYEQYF
CDR3 DNA: TGTGCCAGCGGCGGGAGGGCCCCCTACGAGCAGTACTTC

J gene: TRBJ2-3
V gene: TRBV29-1
D gene: -
clone size: few
CDR3 length: 14
CDR3 protein: CSVRERQVGDTQYF
CDR3 DNA: TGCAGCGTGCGGGAACGACAGGTTGGAGATACGCAGTATTTT

J gene: TRBJ2-1
V gene: TRBV18
D gene: -
clone size: few
CDR3 length: 15
CDR3 protein: CASSPRRETGNEQFF
CDR3 DNA: TGTGCCAGCTCACCGCGGCGAGAGACAGGAAATGAGCAGTTCTTC

J gene: TRBJ2-3
V gene: TRBV10-3
D gene: TRBD2
clone size: few
CDR3 length: 14
CDR3 protein: CAIRSTSGADTQYF
CDR3 DNA: TGTGCCATCAGGTCAACTAGCGGGGCAGATACGCAGTATTTT

J gene: TRBJ1-2
V gene: TRBV2
D gene: TRBD1
clone size: few
CDR3 length: 12
CDR3 protein: CASRIGGGGYTF
CDR3 DNA: TGTGCCAGCAGAATAGGGGGCGGAGGCTACACCTTC

J gene: TRBJ1-3
V gene: TRBV4-3
D gene: TRBD1
clone size: -
CDR3 length: 16
CDR3 protein: CASSQEGQGAGNTIYF
CDR3 DNA: TGCGCCAGCAGCCAAGAGGGACAGGGGGCCGGAAACACCATATATTTT

J gene: TRBJ2-3
V gene: TRBV12-3/TRBV12-4
D gene: -
clone size: -
CDR3 length: 14
CDR3 protein: CASSFDRNADTQYF
CDR3 DNA: TGTGCCAGCAGTTTTGACAGGAACGCAGATACGCAGTATTTT

J gene: TRBJ2-7
V gene: TRBV27
D gene: -
clone size: many
CDR3 length: 12
CDR3 protein: CASFSASYEQYF
CDR3 DNA: TGTGCCTCGTTTTCGGCGTCCTACGAGCAGTACTTC

J gene: TRBJ1-6
V gene: TRBV5-6
D gene: -
clone size: many
CDR3 length: 14
CDR3 protein: CASSLGGRGSPLHF
CDR3 DNA: TGTGCCAGCAGCTTGGGCGGCCGAGGGTCACCCCTCCACTTT

J gene: TRBJ1-6
V gene: TRBV20-1
D gene: TRBD1
clone size: few
CDR3 length: 16
CDR3 protein: CSAKDRGGSYNSPLHF
CDR3 DNA: TGCAGTGCCAAGGACAGGGGGGGAAGCTATAATTCACCCCTCCACTTT